One sample yielded the 28 T cell receptor beta chains listed below, sequenced in a study of T cells after yellow fever vaccination. TCRdb itself ran the 5' RACE reads through MiXCR, one entry per CDR3 protein. The sample contains around 340,000 distinct CDR3 sequences, 8% to 10% of which appear only once. This specimen was PBMCs, taken on the day of the first yellow fever vaccination. The receptors originated from a man aged 18 to 30 who received the YFV17D yellow fever vaccine.

The J gene is TRBJ1-4, the V gene TRBV27; 7 nucleotides agree with TRBD1. The junction had 15 bases not matched to a gene; V was cut back by 6 bases and J by 5 bases. The CDR3 length is 17 residues. Germline CDR1 MNHEY, CDR2 SMNVEV (reference sequence). Here the CDR3 reads CASRPPIGQDSNEKLFF. For the CDR3, the DNA is TGTGCCAGCAGGCCTCCAATCGGACAGGACTCAAATGAAAAACTGTTTTTT.

The genes are TRBV3-1 and TRBJ2-1, with D possibly being TRBD2 (6 bases). Looked up from germline, CDR1 is LGHDT and CDR2 is YNNKEL (reference sequence). V lost 4 bases, J lost 0 bases, and 10 bases lay in between. The CDR3 has 15 residues. The CDR3 sequence is CASSRFGGSYNEQFF. The CDR3 bases are TGTGCCAGCAGCCGTTTCGGGGGCTCCTACAATGAGCAGTTCTTC.

The V and J genes are TRBV5-4 and TRBJ2-7; TRBD2 agrees at 8 bases. The V gene's germline CDR1 is SGHNT and CDR2 YYREEE (reference sequence). CDR3 size: 14 residues. The trim removed 4 bases at V and 3 bases at J, leaving 6 bases unmatched. The DNA of the CDR3 is TGTGCCAGCAGCGTCGGGAGGGGAGTCTACGAGCAGTACTTC. Translated: CASSVGRGVYEQYF.

The chain is built from TRBV20-1 and TRBJ2-5; TRBD2 agrees at 16 bases. The V gene end was trimmed by 3 bases and the J gene end by 4 bases; junction bases not matched to a gene: 5. The CDR3 runs to 16 residues. CDR1 and CDR2 from the germline V gene are DFQATT and SNEGSKA (reference sequence). CDR3 amino acids: CSARGLAGGPRETQYF. The DNA of the CDR3 is TGCAGTGCTAGGGGACTAGCGGGGGGGCCTCGAGAGACCCAGTACTTC.

This clonotype has a count of ten or more. The chain carries TRBV7-2 and TRBJ2-1; D perhaps matches TRBD1 (5 bases). The germline gives CDR1 SGHTA, CDR2 FQGNSA. CDR3 length: 15 residues. Trimming cost V 3 bases and J 9 bases, with 18 bases left between them. The CDR3 DNA reads as TGTGCCAGCAGCTTTCAACCGGACATCTATAGTGAGCAGTTCTTC. Encoded protein: CASSFQPDIYSEQFF.

This clonotype was picked up a small number of times. The rearrangement uses TRBV7-9 and TRBJ1-2; D is perhaps TRBD1 (6 bases). V shed 5 bases and J shed 7 bases, with 14 bases lying between them. CDR1 SEHNR and CDR2 FQNEAQ come from the germline V gene (reference sequence). The CDR3 is 13 residues long. The CDR3 DNA is TGTGCCAGCAGCGTACAGGGTAGGATTGGCTACACCTTC. Its translation is CASSVQGRIGYTF.

This sequence joins TRBV4-3 and TRBJ2-4, with D perhaps matching TRBD2 (6 bases). The CDR3 is 19 amino acids. The germline gives CDR1 LGHNA, CDR2 YSLEER. With 0 bases removed from V and 0 bases from J, the gap between germline ends came to 18 bases. The CDR3 loop is CASSQDLSLALGAKNIQYF. CDR3 nucleotides: TGCGCCAGCAGCCAAGATCTTTCACTAGCATTGGGAGCCAAAAACATTCAGTACTTC.

This clonotype has more than one count but fewer than ten. This sequence joins TRBV7-2 and TRBJ2-7; TRBD2 is a possible D gene (5 bases). Between the trimmed V and J ends, which lost 2 bases and 2 bases, there was a span of 13 bases. The CDR3 contains 15 residues. Germline loops: CDR1 SGHTA, CDR2 FQGNSA. Here the CDR3 reads CASSLQDWTTYEQYF. Written as DNA, the CDR3 is TGTGCCAGCAGCTTACAGGACTGGACCACCTACGAGCAGTACTTC.

This clonotype has at least ten counts. J is TRBJ2-1 and V is TRBV7-3, with 11 bases lining up with TRBD2. The CDR3 length is 15 residues. Germline V gene data show CDR1 as SGHTA and CDR2 as FQGTGA. V was clipped by 6 bases and J by 2 bases; unmatched bases: 3. In nucleotides, the CDR3 is TGTGCCAGCAGTTCTAGCGGGGGGCCCTACAATGAGCAGTTCTTC. This translates into CASSSSGGPYNEQFF.

This clonotype was picked up many times. This chain links TRBV10-3 with TRBJ2-1; TRBD2 matches 11 bases. Unmatched junction bases numbered 6, after V lost 5 bases and J lost 6 bases. The CDR3 runs 15 residues. CDR1 ENHRY and CDR2 SYGVKD come from the germline V gene. The chain's CDR3 is CAISLLAGELNEQFF. CDR3 nucleotide sequence: TGTGCCATCAGTCTACTAGCGGGGGAACTCAATGAGCAGTTCTTC.

This clonotype was seen at least ten times. The chain combines TRBV5-1 with TRBJ2-2; D unclear. The CDR3 sequence is 12 residues long. Trimming pared 0 bases from V and 7 bases from J, leaving 4 bases between. Germline CDR1 and CDR2: SGHRS and YFSETQ. The CDR3 sequence: CASSLEDGELFF. The DNA for the CDR3 is TGCGCCAGCAGCTTGGAGGACGGGGAGCTGTTTTTT.

The CDR3 DNA sequence: TGTGCCAGCAGCTTGGGACAGCATCTAGGGGAGACCCAGTACTTC. Translating it yields CASSLGQHLGETQYF. J is TRBJ2-5 and V is TRBV7-9; 7 bases are shared with TRBD1. The V gene end was trimmed by 3 bases and the J gene end by 5 bases; junction bases not matched to a gene: 9. Germline-derived CDR1 and CDR2 are SEHNR and FQNEAQ (reference sequence). This CDR3 contains 15 residues. Supplemented by reference TRBV7-9 and TRBJ2-5, the full variable domain reads DTGVSQNPRHKITKRGQNVTFRCDPISEHNRLYWYRQTLGQGPEFLTYFQNEAQLEKSRLLSDRFSAERPKGSFSTLEIQRTEQGDSAMYLCASSLGQHLGETQYFGPGTRLLVL.

This clonotype was found many times. The chain couples TRBV5-1 to TRBJ2-1; D gene ambiguous. The germline gives CDR1 SGHRS, CDR2 YFSETQ. CDR3 length: 14 amino acids. The V gene lost 0 bases and the J gene lost 6 bases, with 10 bases spanning the gap. The CDR3 coding sequence is TGCGCCAGCAGCTTGGCATATGGGGTCAATGAGCAGTTCTTC. Its protein is CASSLAYGVNEQFF.

This chain connects TRBV5-1 to TRBJ1-2; D gene unclear. V dropped 0 bases and J dropped 4 bases, with 13 bases sitting between them. Germline V gene sequence: CDR1 SGHRS, CDR2 YFSETQ. The CDR3 contains 15 residues. As DNA, the CDR3 is TGCGCCAGCAGCTTGGCCCCCGGGAAGAGCTATGGCTACACCTTC. It codes for CASSLAPGKSYGYTF.

The gene calls are TRBV20-1 and TRBJ2-3; maybe TRBD2 (6 bases). The CDR3 has 14 amino acids. The V gene's germline CDR1 is DFQATT and CDR2 SNEGSKA (reference sequence). The V end lost 7 bases, the J end lost 6 bases, and 20 bases lay between the germline ends. The DNA of the CDR3 is TGCAGTGTCCCCGTCAGGTCCCGGGGGGATACGCAGTATTTT. The encoded protein is CSVPVRSRGDTQYF.

There are a few counts of this clonotype. V gene TRBV3-1 combines with J gene TRBJ2-5; D is uncertain. The CDR3 totals 14 residues. Germline loops: CDR1 LGHDT, CDR2 YNNKEL (reference sequence). With 0 bases removed from V and 5 bases from J, the gap between germline ends came to 10 bases. CDR3 region: CASSQERRLETQYF. CDR3 sequence (DNA): TGTGCCAGCAGCCAAGAAAGGCGGTTGGAGACCCAGTACTTC.

This chain uses TRBV5-4 with TRBJ2-1; a weak D match, TRBD2 (6 bases). Germline V gene sequence: CDR1 SGHNT, CDR2 YYREEE (reference sequence). CDR3 size: 15 residues. V was pared by 1 base and J by 6 bases, with 14 bases between. The CDR3 sequence: CASSLSPDYLNEQFF. CDR3 coding DNA: TGTGCCAGCAGCTTGAGTCCGGACTACCTCAATGAGCAGTTCTTC.

The chain recombines TRBV12-3 or TRBV12-4 with TRBJ2-5; 8 bases map to TRBD2. The V and J ends lost 3 bases and 4 bases, in that order; junction bases with no gene match: 7. CDR3 size: 15 residues. The CDR3 sequence is CASSLGSGDPETQYF. As DNA, the CDR3 is TGTGCCAGCAGTTTGGGTAGCGGGGACCCAGAGACCCAGTACTTC.

This clonotype was seen a few times. This chain uses TRBV28 with TRBJ2-2; the D gene is possibly TRBD1 (6 bases). There are 18 residues in the CDR3. The germline CDR1 and CDR2 sequences are MDHEN and SYDVKM. V was cut by 8 bases and J by 1 base, with 23 bases left in between. The CDR3 nucleotides are TGTGCCAGCGGCGGCGGTTGGGGGCTCCGGCAGAACACCGGGGAGCTGTTTTTT. It encodes CASGGGWGLRQNTGELFF.

This clonotype was picked up a small number of times. The chain recombines TRBV29-1 with TRBJ1-2; weak D call: TRBD1 (6 bases). The CDR3 length is 13 residues. V was pared by 7 bases and J by 5 bases, with 17 bases between. Germline CDR1 and CDR2: SQVTM and ANQGSEA. This chain's CDR3 is CSAHTGTNYGYTF. The CDR3 coding sequence is TGCAGCGCTCACACCGGGACAAATTATGGCTACACCTTC.

The table lists this clonotype with a few counts. J is TRBJ2-3 and V is TRBV5-1, with D maybe TRBD1 (6 bases). Germline V lookup: CDR1 SGHRS, CDR2 YFSETQ. The CDR3 is 15 amino acids. The V end lost 4 bases, the J end lost 4 bases, and 16 bases lay between the germline ends. The DNA of the CDR3 is TGCGCCAGCAGCGTGAACAGGGATAGGCCAGATACGCAGTATTTT. It encodes CASSVNRDRPDTQYF.

This clonotype was counted between two and nine times. The rearrangement joins TRBV7-3 to TRBJ1-1; D may be TRBD1 (5 bases). Germline-derived CDR1 and CDR2 are SGHTA and FQGTGA. The CDR3 is made up of 13 amino acids. Trimming shortened V by 4 bases and J by 1 base, and 7 bases separated the two germline ends. The DNA for the CDR3 is TGTGCCAGCAGCTGGGGGACGAACACTGAAGCTTTCTTT. It encodes CASSWGTNTEAFF.

The V gene is TRBV7-9, the J gene TRBJ1-3; D is ambiguous. CDR1 and CDR2 from the germline V gene are SEHNR and FQNEAQ (reference sequence). The CDR3 length is 15 residues. The V gene lost 4 bases and the J gene lost 0 bases, with 10 bases spanning the gap. CDR3 bases: TGTGCCAGCAGCTCCCCCGGTAACTCTGGAAACACCATATATTTT. This sequence encodes CASSSPGNSGNTIYF.

J is TRBJ2-2 and V is TRBV27, with D tentatively TRBD1 or TRBD2 (7 bases each). Germline V gene lookup returns CDR1 MNHEY and CDR2 SMNVEV (reference sequence). The CDR3 totals 13 residues. Trimming pared 6 bases from V and 6 bases from J, leaving 11 bases between. CDR3 protein: CASRGGGSGELFF. CDR3 DNA: TGTGCCAGCAGGGGAGGGGGCTCCGGGGAGCTGTTTTTT.

This clonotype has a count of ten or more. J is TRBJ2-1 and V is TRBV4-3, with 9 positions matching TRBD1. After removal of 0 bases from V and 9 bases from J, the junction contained 9 bases not matched to a gene. CDR3 length: 16 amino acids. Germline V gene data show CDR1 as LGHNA and CDR2 as YSLEER. This chain's CDR3 is CASSQDPGQGWFEQFF. The CDR3 DNA reads as TGCGCCAGCAGCCAAGATCCAGGACAGGGGTGGTTTGAGCAGTTCTTC.

The chain couples TRBV20-1 to TRBJ2-5; weak D call: TRBD1 (6 bases). The CDR3 consists of 17 residues. V was clipped by 3 bases and J by 0 bases, with 20 bases between them. Germline CDR1 and CDR2: DFQATT and SNEGSKA (reference sequence). Written as DNA, the CDR3 is TGCAGTGCTAGTCAAGAGGCTACAGGGAAGTACCAAGAGACCCAGTACTTC. Translation gives CSASQEATGKYQETQYF.

The chain carries TRBV29-1 and TRBJ1-1; weak D call: TRBD1 (6 bases). V dropped 7 bases and J dropped 13 bases, with 19 bases sitting between them. This CDR3 has 11 residues. CDR1 is SQVTM, CDR2 ANQGSEA, per germline. DNA of the CDR3: TGCAGCGCTTTAGGGGGGCGCGGAGGTTTCTTT. Residues: CSALGGRGGFF.

This clonotype was observed a few times. The rearrangement joins TRBV7-2 to TRBJ1-2; D gene uncertain. CDR1 and CDR2 (germline): SGHTA, FQGNSA. CDR3 size: 15 residues. Trimming cost V 3 bases and J 0 bases, with 11 bases left between them. Written as DNA, the CDR3 is TGTGCCAGCAGCTTCGGAGCGGACCCTAACTATGGCTACACCTTC. Protein sequence: CASSFGADPNYGYTF.